The clone carrying this T cell receptor (beta chain) was observed a few times. The antigen remains undetermined. The data were taken from a study of human T cells and chemical hapten exposure. Study-level background: Small pooled library volume differences mainly caused per-sample TCR yield variation.

Individual cDNA molecules each carried unique molecular identifiers attached by the library. TCRdb itself ran the RACE reads through MiXCR, one entry per CDR3 protein. The sample consists of around 130,000 distinct CDR3 sequences, 9% to 10% of them appearing once. Whole-study results and caveats: Counts of TCRs above 1 in 1000 frequency stayed unchanged with DPC sensitization.

Time point defined: healthy volunteer bleed at 2 weeks. Unfractionated whole blood yielded the extracted total RNA. The junction had 12 bases not matched to a gene; V was cut back by 6 bases and J by 3 bases. CDR1 and CDR2 (germline): DFQATT, SNEGSKA (reference sequence). The CDR3 runs to 16 residues. The sample was whole blood. The genes are TRBV20-1 and TRBJ2-2; TRBD1 aligns across 8 bases. The TCR comes from a male donor in good health. Some clones in this sample may be carry-over from other donors' samples. The CDR3 protein is CSARDRTGFDTGELFF. CDR3 in DNA: TGCAGTGCCCGAGACCGGACAGGGTTCGACACCGGGGAGCTGTTTTTT.